The clone carrying this TCR beta chain was counted a few times. This sample was included in a study of T-cell reconstitution after alpha-beta-depleted transplantation in children. Unique molecular identifiers tagged the TCRbeta library. From the PCR reads, TCRdb called clonotypes with MiXCR, one entry per CDR3 protein. Of approximately 340,000 distinct CDR3 sequences detected, about a tenth appear once; the ten largest clones hold 2% to 2.5%. In germline, CDR1 is LGHNA, CDR2 YSLEER. The CDR3 covers 15 residues. Deletions cut 0 bases from V and 5 bases from J, with 13 bases between. The V and J genes are TRBV4-3 and TRBJ2-5; possible D gene TRBD2, 6 bases. Source: PBMCs from the stem cell graft donor, taken from the stem cell graft. This clonotype was sampled from a human donor who donated a stem cell graft to a child with acute lymphoblastic leukemia. The CDR3: CASSQDSGARETQYF. In DNA, the CDR3 is TGCGCCAGCAGCCAAGATTCGGGAGCACGGGAGACCCAGTACTTC.